The T cell receptor (beta chain) under discussion was sequenced for a study of brain T cells in children with intractable seizures. Overall study results and limits: Only CDR3 sequence similarity suggested viral specificity, without known HCMV serostatus. Pre- and post-surgery blood differed in depth, so pre-surgery absences may be undersampling.

V lost 6 bases to trimming and J lost 7 bases; unmatched junction nucleotides: 6. The germline CDR1 and CDR2 sequences are LNHNV and YYDKDF (reference sequence). This CDR3 comprises 14 residues. TCRdb's copy holds only in-frame clones and misses some; the assay was immunoSEQ multiplex PCR. This sample has hundreds of thousands of clones, with over 90% found just once. On this clone: Antigen specificity is unknown.

The time point is: blood from clinic visit 5 months post-surgery; TSC patient then seizure free. Sequencing was limited to surgery cases with top T cell transcript signatures in brain tissue. The TCR sequence derives from a boy under two years old with tuberous sclerosis and intractable seizures. The material sequenced was peripheral blood, taken 4 to 6 months after surgery. The chain combines TRBV15 with TRBJ1-5; 10 positions agree with TRBD1. As DNA, the CDR3 is TGTGCCACCAGTATCGACAGGGGGCAACAGCCCCAGCATTTT. It is translated as CATSIDRGQQPQHF.